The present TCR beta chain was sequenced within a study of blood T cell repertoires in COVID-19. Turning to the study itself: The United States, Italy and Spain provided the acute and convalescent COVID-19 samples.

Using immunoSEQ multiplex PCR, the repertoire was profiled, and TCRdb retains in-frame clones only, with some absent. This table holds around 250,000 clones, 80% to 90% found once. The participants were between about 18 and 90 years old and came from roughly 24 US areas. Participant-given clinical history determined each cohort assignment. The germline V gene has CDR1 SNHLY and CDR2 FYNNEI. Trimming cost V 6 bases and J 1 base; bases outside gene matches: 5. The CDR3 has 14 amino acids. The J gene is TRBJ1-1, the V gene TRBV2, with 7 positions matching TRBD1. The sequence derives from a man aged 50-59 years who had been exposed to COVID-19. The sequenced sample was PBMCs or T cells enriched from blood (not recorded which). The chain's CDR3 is CASRTGSGNTEAFF. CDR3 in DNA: TGTGCCAGCAGGACAGGGTCGGGGAACACTGAAGCTTTCTTT.